Here is one T cell receptor beta chain with its context. These data belong to a study of blood T cell repertoires in COVID-19. Study-wide context: Material from acute and convalescent COVID-19 was sourced from the United States, Italy and Spain. Sample material is recorded as cDNA or gDNA derived from T cells, B-cell-depleted T cells, or PBMCs.

The method was immunoSEQ multiplex PCR; TCRdb's version includes in-frame clones alone and lacks a portion of them. This sample yields about 42,000 clones, of which approximately 80% are seen a single time; 5.4% belongs to the top ten. Germline CDR1 and CDR2: LGHDT and YNNKEL (reference sequence). The CDR3 sequence is 16 residues long. V shed 4 bases, J shed 2 bases, and the junction held 11 bases outside the gene matches. Sample: peripheral blood. The chain uses TRBV3-1 (or the pseudogene TRBV3-2) and TRBJ2-7; 7 bases line up with TRBD2. This TCR came from a man aged 45 to 65 with active COVID-19. The CDR3: CASSRNGLVFAYEQYF. For the CDR3, the DNA is TGTGCCAGCAGCCGGAATGGACTAGTGTTCGCCTACGAGCAGTACTTC.